The entry that follows covers one T cell receptor (beta chain) sequence. Antigen: not known. Time point specified: week 35, safety follow-up. In every dose of vaccine, 300 ug of mutant IDH1 20-mer peptide was given alongside topical imiquimod. The data are from a study of a mutant IDH1 vaccine in newly diagnosed glioma. Study-level information: Vaccine dosing followed radiotherapy by 4-6 weeks, or accompanied temozolomide cycles. The sex distribution of treated patients was around 60% male and roughly 40% female, with a mean age of roughly 40 years.

Germline assignment: CDR1 SNHLY and CDR2 FYNNEI. The CDR3 is made up of 15 amino acids. V lost 6 bases to trimming and J lost 9 bases; unmatched junction nucleotides: 11. The method was immunoSEQ multiplex PCR; TCRdb's version includes in-frame clones alone and lacks a portion of them. The repertoire holds about 48,000 clones, with under 85% as singletons. This receptor was taken from a man in his forties or fifties with glioma. Here the sequenced sample was PBMCs, taken from a glioma patient whose treatment included an IDH1 peptide vaccine. The chain combines TRBV2 with TRBJ1-6; 7 positions agree with TRBD1. The CDR3 region is CASSARQGSPSPLHF. Here the CDR3 DNA reads TGTGCCAGCAGCGCTCGACAGGGATCACCTTCACCCCTCCACTTT.